The 5 T cell receptor beta chains presented below share a single source sample, sequenced in a study of tumor and adjacent non-tumor tissue in lung cancer. A modified ARM-PCR protocol with three rounds of nested PCR amplified TCRbeta. One entry per CDR3 protein results from TCRdb running MiXCR on the multiplex PCR reads. Here the sample spans more than 45,000 distinct CDR3 sequences, 74% being singletons. The template was RNA from unsorted bulk tissue. Distant lung tissue was collected more than 3 cm away from the tumor edge. Sample: distant non-tumor lung tissue. These receptors all stem from a woman aged 60 to 75 with non-small cell lung cancer.

This clonotype was recorded at least ten times. This chain connects TRBV20-1 to TRBJ2-1; TRBD2 agrees at 9 bases. J was trimmed by 4 bases and V by 2 bases; bases with no gene match: 9. This CDR3 comprises 16 residues. The germline V gene encodes CDR1 DFQATT and CDR2 SNEGSKA (reference sequence). The CDR3 here is CSARFSLAGAYNEQFF. CDR3 coding DNA: TGCAGTGCTAGATTTTCTTTAGCGGGAGCTTACAATGAGCAGTTCTTC.

V and J are TRBV6-5 and TRBJ2-5, with a weak D call TRBD2 (6 bases). This CDR3 is 14 amino acids long. Per the germline V gene, CDR1 is MNHEY and CDR2 is SVGAGI. Deletions cut 6 bases from V and 1 base from J, with 12 bases between. The CDR3 coding sequence is TGTGCCAGCAGCCGCGGGACGACCCAAGAGACCCAGTACTTC. It encodes CASSRGTTQETQYF.

Remarks on this clonotype: At one end, the junction sequence differs from germline, possibly due to a read error. The chain couples TRBV7-3 to TRBJ1-1, with D unclear. Germline CDR1 and CDR2: SGHTA and FQGTGA. The CDR3 has 17 residues. CDR3 sequence: CASSLTVVSNLNTEVFF. CDR3 coding DNA: TGTGCCAGCAGCTTAACCGTGGTCAGTAACTTGAACACTGAAGTTTTCTTT.

A note on this clonotype: An end of the junction differs from the germline gene, which may be a read error. The rearrangement uses TRBV6-2 or TRBV6-3 and TRBJ2-2, with 7 bases identical to TRBD1. The CDR3 sequence is 15 residues long. Looked up from germline, CDR1 is MNHEY and CDR2 is SVGEGT. The CDR3 sequence is CASRTGTANTEELFF. CDR3 nucleotide sequence: TGTGCCAGTAGAACCGGGACAGCGAACACCGAGGAGCTGTTTTTT.

With respect to this clonotype: Relative to the germline gene, one junction end is altered; a read error may explain this. The J gene is TRBJ1-1, the V gene TRBV6-5; TRBD1 agrees at 9 bases. This CDR3 has 15 amino acids. Germline values: CDR1 MNHEY, CDR2 SVGAGI. CDR3 sequence: CVSSYFRQGGTGAFF. In DNA form, the CDR3 reads TGTGTCAGCAGTTACTTCCGACAGGGGGGCACTGGAGCTTTCTTT.